These 18 T cell receptor beta chains were all obtained from the same sample, sequenced in a study of cytomegalovirus exposure and HLA in healthy donors. PCR involved 60 Vbeta and 13 Jbeta primers. This table comes from immunoSEQ multiplex PCR, and its TCRdb copy is limited to in-frame clones, with some not included. Its listing shows 60,000 to 80,000 clones. The sequencing input was PBMCs. These receptors were collected from a boy between 10 and 17 years old in good health and CMV-seronegative.

This sequence joins TRBV29-1 and TRBJ1-1; D call uncertain. The CDR3 contains 12 residues. Germline CDR1 reads SQVTM; CDR2 reads ANQGSEA. Trimming cost V 6 bases and J 7 bases, with 15 bases left between them. The CDR3 nucleotides read TGCAGCGTCCCCCCCCGGGGTAGTGAAGCTTTCTTT. This translates into CSVPPRGSEAFF.

The chain is built from TRBV9 and TRBJ1-3; no clear D. V was pared by 3 bases and J by 1 base, with 5 bases between. This CDR3 spans 13 amino acids. The germline gives CDR1 SGDLS, CDR2 YYNGEE. This CDR3 reads CASSGDSGNTIYF. CDR3 DNA sequence: TGTGCCAGCAGCGGCGATTCTGGAAACACCATATATTTT.

The CDR3 DNA reads TGTGCCTGGAGCGCCGGGGGGGCCGTTTCGAATGAGCAGTTCTTC. Translating gives CAWSAGGAVSNEQFF. The chain couples TRBV30 to TRBJ2-1; 8 bases match TRBD2. Looked up from germline, CDR1 is GTSNPN and CDR2 is SVGIG (reference sequence). The CDR3 consists of 15 residues. J gave up 7 bases and V 3 bases, and 11 bases lay outside the gene matches.

This sequence joins TRBV19 and TRBJ2-6; D may be TRBD1 (5 bases). The CDR3 length is 18 residues. The V end lost 2 bases, the J end lost 4 bases, and 18 bases lay between the germline ends. CDR1 is LNHDA, CDR2 SQIVND, per germline (reference sequence). CDR3 region: CASSIWPLQGPGANVLTF. The CDR3 DNA reads as TGTGCCAGTAGTATATGGCCCCTCCAGGGTCCCGGGGCCAACGTCCTGACTTTC. The entire variable domain, with the rest obtained from reference TRBV19 and TRBJ2-6, is as follows: DGGITQSPKYLFRKEGQNVTLSCEQNLNHDAMYWYRQDPGQGLRLIYYSQIVNDFQKGDIAEGYSVSREKKESFPLTVTSAQKNPTAFYLCASSIWPLQGPGANVLTFGAGSRLTVL.

The chain combines TRBV7-3 with TRBJ2-5, with 9 bases aligning to TRBD2. V lost 1 base to trimming and J lost 2 bases; unmatched junction nucleotides: 2. The CDR3 is 15 residues long. Per the germline V gene, CDR1 is SGHTA and CDR2 is FQGTGA. DNA for the CDR3: TGTGCCAGCAGCTTAATAGCGGGAGTACAAGAGACCCAGTACTTC. It yields the protein CASSLIAGVQETQYF.

DNA for the CDR3: TGTGCCAGCAGCCTAACGGACAGGGACACCGGGGAGCTGTTTTTT. Translating gives CASSLTDRDTGELFF. The chain combines TRBV11-2 with TRBJ2-2; 8 bases match TRBD1. Germline lookup yields CDR1 SGHAT and CDR2 FQNNGV. V trimming: 5 bases; J trimming: 3 bases; junction bases outside the gene matches: 5. There are 15 residues in the CDR3. Full variable domain (rest looked up from reference TRBV11-2 and TRBJ2-2): EAGVAQSPRYKIIEKRQSVAFWCNPISGHATLYWYQQILGQGPKLLIQFQNNGVVDDSQLPKDRFSAERLKGVDSTLKIQPAKLEDSAVYLCASSLTDRDTGELFFGEGSRLTVL.

The chain recombines TRBV7-2 with TRBJ2-3; D uncertain. V lost 1 base and J lost 0, with 11 bases in between. Germline loops: CDR1 SGHTA, CDR2 FQGNSA. The CDR3 loop spans 16 amino acids. In DNA, the CDR3 is TGTGCCAGCAGCTTAGGTCTCGGTACTAGCACAGATACGCAGTATTTT. This sequence encodes CASSLGLGTSTDTQYF.

The genes are TRBV7-6 and TRBJ1-1; 9 bases fit TRBD1. Unmatched junction bases numbered 12, after V lost 4 bases and J lost 3 bases. Germline V CDR1 and CDR2: SGHVS, FNYEAQ. The CDR3 is 17 residues long. CDR3 DNA sequence: TGTGCCAGCAGCTCCCTGATCGACAGGGGGGTCGACACTGAAGCTTTCTTT. It yields the protein CASSSLIDRGVDTEAFF.

The chain carries TRBV9 and TRBJ2-3; TRBD2 matches at 11 bases. This CDR3 spans 15 amino acids. V lost 4 bases to trimming and J lost 4 bases; unmatched junction nucleotides: 5. Germline CDR1 and CDR2: SGDLS and YYNGEE. In nucleotides, the CDR3 is TGTGCCAGCAGCAAAACTAGCGGGAGCTCAGATACGCAGTATTTT. Its protein product is CASSKTSGSSDTQYF.

This chain joins TRBV30 and TRBJ1-1; TRBD1 is a possible D gene (5 bases). Germline-derived CDR1 and CDR2 are GTSNPN and SVGIG (reference sequence). V lost 1 base and J 1 base, leaving 7 bases between the germline ends. There are 13 residues in the CDR3. CDR3 residues: CAWSAGQNTEAFF. The CDR3 DNA is TGTGCCTGGAGTGCAGGGCAGAACACTGAAGCTTTCTTT. Based on the CDR3 plus reference TRBV30 and TRBJ1-1, the full variable domain is SQTIHQWPATLVQPVGSPLSLECTVEGTSNPNLYWYRQAAGRGLQLLFYSVGIGQISSEVPQNLSASRPQDRQFILSSKKLLLSDSGFYLCAWSAGQNTEAFFGQGTRLTVV.

This chain connects TRBV6-5 to TRBJ2-2, with no clear D. Looked up from germline, CDR1 is MNHEY and CDR2 is SVGAGI. This CDR3 is 14 amino acids long. Trimming removed 3 bases from V and 1 base from J, with 6 bases in between. This CDR3 is CASSYHQNTGELFF. CDR3 coding DNA: TGTGCCAGCAGTTATCATCAGAACACCGGGGAGCTGTTTTTT.

The chain carries TRBV5-5 and TRBJ2-7, with D possibly being TRBD2 (5 bases). The CDR3 is 14 residues long. Germline V CDR1 and CDR2: SGHKS, YYEKEE (reference sequence). V shed 3 bases and J shed 2 bases, with 12 bases lying between them. The CDR3 DNA follows: TGTGCCAGCAGCTACTCCGGGGTTCCCTACGAGCAGTACTTC. Amino acids: CASSYSGVPYEQYF.

This rearrangement joins TRBV29-1 to TRBJ1-2; TRBD1 might be the D (5 bases). Germline V lookup: CDR1 SQVTM, CDR2 ANQGSEA. Trimming took off 4 bases at V and 9 bases at J, with 12 bases between the two ends. CDR3 length: 11 residues. CDR3 sequence reads: CSVGTPESYTF. DNA for the CDR3: TGCAGCGTTGGGACACCCGAAAGCTACACCTTC.

As concerns this clone: Other DNA sequences within the sample encode an identical CDR3. The rearrangement joins TRBV6-1 to TRBJ1-6; TRBD1 might be the D (6 bases). From germline, CDR1 is MNHNS and CDR2 SASEGT. V gave up 5 bases and J gave up 8 bases, with 16 bases separating them. The CDR3 is 15 residues long. The CDR3 DNA reads TGTGCCAGCAGTTTTGCCCGGGACACCGATTCACCCCTCCACTTT. Encoded protein: CASSFARDTDSPLHF.

This rearrangement joins TRBV4-1 to TRBJ2-1; D uncertain. The V gene lost 1 base and the J gene lost 0 bases, with 7 bases spanning the gap. The CDR3 extends over 15 amino acids. In germline, CDR1 is MGHRA, CDR2 YSYEKL. The CDR3 spells CASSQVAGSYNEQFF. DNA for the CDR3: TGCGCCAGCAGCCAAGTTGCAGGCTCCTACAATGAGCAGTTCTTC.

V and J are TRBV27 and TRBJ2-7; D is possibly TRBD1 (5 bases). This CDR3 comprises 14 residues. V dropped 1 base and J dropped 3 bases, with 10 bases sitting between them. The germline V gene encodes CDR1 MNHEY and CDR2 SMNVEV (reference sequence). The chain's CDR3 is CASSLFAQGYEQYF. The CDR3 DNA is TGTGCCAGCAGTTTATTCGCTCAGGGCTACGAGCAGTACTTC.

V gene TRBV4-3 combines with J gene TRBJ2-5, with TRBD2 matching 7 bases. Germline trimming cut 0 bases from V and 2 bases from J; bases unmatched to any gene: 18. The CDR3 spans 20 residues. Germline CDR1 LGHNA, CDR2 YSLEER. CDR3 loop: CASSQEWWGSSGMGQETQYF. DNA of the CDR3: TGCGCCAGCAGCCAAGAATGGTGGGGTTCGAGCGGGATGGGTCAAGAGACCCAGTACTTC.

The chain is built from TRBV2 and TRBJ1-2; 7 bases map to TRBD1. V was pared by 3 bases and J by 8 bases, with 12 bases of the junction left unmatched. Germline lookup yields CDR1 SNHLY and CDR2 FYNNEI. This CDR3 region has 15 residues. CDR3 coding DNA: TGTGCCAGCAGTGATGGGACAGCCAGACGGCGAGGCTACACCTTC. The encoded protein is CASSDGTARRRGYTF.